The 24 T cell receptor beta chains below were found in one sample sequenced in a study of shared clonotypes between healthy human individuals. Only in-frame clones appear in the TCRdb table, and some are missing; sequencing was by immunoSEQ multiplex PCR. The table lists roughly 110,000 clones, under 70% of them singletons. The sample consisted of memory CD8+ T cells sorted from blood. Subset specified: CD45RO+ cells pooled with CCR7-negative TemRA cells. The receptors were sampled from a woman under 40 in good health.

This clone was picked up a small number of times. This chain uses TRBV11-2 with TRBJ2-7; 9 bases fit TRBD2. The CDR3 covers 14 residues. V trimming: 6 bases; J trimming: 5 bases; junction bases outside the gene matches: 8. The germline CDR1 and CDR2 sequences are SGHAT and FQNNGV. The CDR3: CASSSIAGVHEQYF. In DNA, the CDR3 is TGTGCCAGCAGTTCAATAGCGGGAGTTCACGAGCAGTACTTC.

The table lists this clone with a few counts. The genes are TRBV6-4 and TRBJ2-1, with D perhaps TRBD2 (6 bases). CDR3 length equals 15 residues. The germline CDR1 and CDR2 sequences are MRHNA and SNTAGT. V lost 5 bases and J lost 5, with 16 bases in between. The CDR3 sequence: CASSYMAGKNNEQFF. The CDR3 bases are TGTGCCAGCAGTTACATGGCGGGGAAGAACAATGAGCAGTTCTTC.

This clone was recorded only once. The chain carries TRBV2 and TRBJ2-7, with TRBD1 matching over 9 bases. Germline trimming cut 4 bases from V and 5 bases from J; bases unmatched to any gene: 6. Germline V CDR1 and CDR2: SNHLY, FYNNEI. The CDR3 has 14 residues. The CDR3 DNA sequence: TGTGCCAGCAGTGGGAAACAGGGGGCCGACGAGCAGTACTTC. Translating it yields CASSGKQGADEQYF.

This chain joins TRBV28 and TRBJ1-1; D not resolved. In germline, CDR1 is MDHEN, CDR2 SYDVKM. Trimming left V 6 bases short and J 3 bases short, with 17 bases between. This CDR3 region has 15 residues. The CDR3: CASSLEGSGDTEAFF. The CDR3, as DNA: TGTGCCAGCAGCTTGGAGGGAAGCGGGGACACTGAAGCTTTCTTT.

This rearrangement joins TRBV19 to TRBJ1-5; 7 bases align to TRBD1. There are 15 residues in the CDR3. Losses at the gene ends were 5 bases for V and 2 bases for J; bases not matched to a gene: 6. Germline CDR1 and CDR2: LNHDA and SQIVND (reference sequence). This CDR3 reads CASSVQGQGNQPQHF. The CDR3 DNA reads as TGTGCCAGTAGTGTACAGGGGCAAGGCAATCAGCCCCAGCATTTT. Looking up the rest from reference TRBV19 and TRBJ1-5 gives the full variable domain: DGGITQSPKYLFRKEGQNVTLSCEQNLNHDAMYWYRQDPGQGLRLIYYSQIVNDFQKGDIAEGYSVSREKKESFPLTVTSAQKNPTAFYLCASSVQGQGNQPQHFGDGTRLSIL.

The V call is TRBV27, the J call TRBJ1-2, with D perhaps TRBD1 (5 bases). CDR3 length: 14 residues. From germline, CDR1 is MNHEY and CDR2 SMNVEV (reference sequence). The ends were cut back, 9 bases at V and 0 bases at J, with 14 bases in the middle. The CDR3 DNA sequence: TGTGCCAGGCATCAGGGTCCTCCTAACTATGGCTACACCTTC. Protein: CARHQGPPNYGYTF.

The rearrangement joins TRBV30 to TRBJ2-1; D gene ambiguous. This CDR3 spans 16 amino acids. The ends were cut back, 1 base at V and 3 bases at J, with 16 bases in the middle. The germline CDR1 and CDR2 sequences are GTSNPN and SVGIG (reference sequence). The CDR3 loop is CAWSGPEAAVYNEQFF. The CDR3 nucleotides are TGTGCCTGGAGTGGACCCGAGGCGGCGGTCTACAATGAGCAGTTCTTC.

The table lists this clone with a count of one. J is TRBJ2-7 and V is TRBV11-2, with TRBD1 matching 8 bases. CDR1 is SGHAT, CDR2 FQNNGV, per germline. V trimming: 5 bases; J trimming: 6 bases; junction bases outside the gene matches: 12. The CDR3 is 15 amino acids. The CDR3 region is CASSPASDRGVEQYF. The CDR3 coding sequence is TGTGCCAGCAGCCCCGCATCAGACAGGGGAGTCGAGCAGTACTTC.

V gene TRBV29-1 combines with J gene TRBJ2-7; 10 nucleotides agree with TRBD1. The J segment lost 4 bases and the V segment lost 6 bases, leaving 3 bases of the junction unmatched. CDR1 is SQVTM, CDR2 ANQGSEA, per germline. This CDR3 has 12 residues. Here the CDR3 DNA reads TGCAGCGTCGGACAGGGGGTATACGAGCAGTACTTC. Its translation: CSVGQGVYEQYF.

This chain uses TRBV6-6 with TRBJ2-7; 11 bases map to TRBD2. The CDR3 covers 14 residues. In germline, CDR1 is MNHNY, CDR2 SVGAGI (reference sequence). V lost 5 bases and J lost 5; bases outside the gene matches: 5. The CDR3 loop reads CASSPTSGVDEQYF. The CDR3 DNA sequence: TGTGCCAGCAGTCCGACTAGCGGGGTCGACGAGCAGTACTTC.

The chain has TRBV25-1 and TRBJ2-7; D is unclear. The ends were cut back, 4 bases at V and 2 bases at J, with 9 bases in the middle. Germline V lookup: CDR1 MGHDK, CDR2 SYGVNS. The CDR3 runs to 13 residues. The chain's CDR3 is CASSGQGPYEQYF. The CDR3, as DNA: TGTGCCAGCAGTGGCCAAGGGCCCTACGAGCAGTACTTC.

This chain uses TRBV29-1 with TRBJ1-1; possibly TRBD1 for D (6 bases). This CDR3 comprises 15 residues. The V and J ends lost 6 bases and 0 bases respectively, with 17 bases between them. Looked up from germline, CDR1 is SQVTM and CDR2 is ANQGSEA. The CDR3 nucleotides read TGCAGCGTCATCGGGAGGGGGGGAATGAACACTGAAGCTTTCTTT. It translates to CSVIGRGGMNTEAFF.

V gene TRBV19 combines with J gene TRBJ2-7; D remains unclear. Germline lookup yields CDR1 LNHDA and CDR2 SQIVND (reference sequence). The CDR3 runs 15 residues. The V end was cut by 1 base, the J end by 2 bases, with 12 bases between. Here the CDR3 reads CASSIATHPTYEQYF. In DNA, the CDR3 is TGTGCCAGTAGTATAGCCACACACCCAACCTACGAGCAGTACTTC. The variable domain in full, completed from reference TRBV19 and TRBJ2-7, reads DGGITQSPKYLFRKEGQNVTLSCEQNLNHDAMYWYRQDPGQGLRLIYYSQIVNDFQKGDIAEGYSVSREKKESFPLTVTSAQKNPTAFYLCASSIATHPTYEQYFGPGTRLTVT.

This clone was detected only a few times. The rearrangement links TRBV5-5 to TRBJ1-2; 7 bases line up with TRBD1. Germline CDR1 reads SGHKS; CDR2 reads YYEKEE (reference sequence). With 1 base clipped from V and 5 bases from J, the junction kept 8 bases outside the gene matches. The CDR3 length is 15 residues. In nucleotides, the CDR3 is TGTGCCAGCAGCTTGCCAAGAACGACAGGGTATGGCTACACCTTC. Its protein product is CASSLPRTTGYGYTF.

The chain is built from TRBV6-4 and TRBJ1-1; the D gene is possibly TRBD1 (5 bases). This CDR3 region has 13 residues. Germline lookup yields CDR1 MRHNA and CDR2 SNTAGT. Trimming stripped 5 bases from V and 2 bases from J, with 9 bases between. The CDR3 DNA reads as TGTGCCAGCAGTCCCCAGGGTAACACTGAAGCTTTCTTT. Its translation is CASSPQGNTEAFF.

V and J are TRBV27 and TRBJ2-1; D may correspond to TRBD1 or TRBD2 (5 bases each). V shed 3 bases and J shed 7 bases, with 13 bases lying between them. CDR1 MNHEY and CDR2 SMNVEV come from the germline V gene (reference sequence). The CDR3 runs to 14 residues. CDR3 sequence reads: CASSFATGGNEQFF. CDR3 sequence (DNA): TGTGCCAGCAGTTTTGCCACAGGAGGTAATGAGCAGTTCTTC.

The chain carries TRBV12-5 and TRBJ2-1; tentative D call: TRBD1 (5 bases). The CDR3 spans 18 residues. The germline V gene encodes CDR1 LGHNT and CDR2 FRNRAP. Trimming removed 2 bases at V and 4 bases at J, with 21 bases between. For the CDR3, the DNA is TGTGCTAGTGGTTTGACAACCCCCCGGACACCCTTTTACAATGAGCAGTTCTTC. Translated, it gives CASGLTTPRTPFYNEQFF.

The chain employs TRBV2 and TRBJ1-3, with D possibly being TRBD1 (6 bases). Germline loops: CDR1 SNHLY, CDR2 FYNNEI. Between the trimmed V and J ends, which lost 4 bases and 3 bases, there was a span of 13 bases. The length of the CDR3 is 15 residues. The CDR3 nucleotides read TGTGCCAGCAGTGGCCGTGGGGGCTGTGGAAACACCATATATTTT. Protein product: CASSGRGGCGNTIYF. The variable domain in full, completed from reference TRBV2 and TRBJ1-3, reads EPEVTQTPSHQVTQMGQEVILRCVPISNHLYFYWYRQILGQKVEFLVSFYNNEISEKSEIFDDQFSVERPDGSNFTLKIRSTKLEDSAMYFCASSGRGGCGNTIYFGEGSWLTVV.

This sequence joins TRBV6-5 and TRBJ2-1; possibly TRBD1 for D (5 bases). CDR3 length equals 16 residues. V was clipped by 4 bases and J by 5 bases, with 18 bases between them. Germline CDR1 reads MNHEY; CDR2 reads SVGAGI. The CDR3 DNA sequence: TGTGCCAGCAGTTTTAGACAAACCTCAGGGAACAATGAGCAGTTCTTC. This gives the protein CASSFRQTSGNNEQFF.

The chain couples TRBV4-2 to TRBJ1-1, with D uncertain. Per the germline V gene, CDR1 is LGHNA and CDR2 is YNFKEQ. Trimming removed 4 bases from V and 0 bases from J, with 9 bases in between. This CDR3 is built from 14 residues. The chain's CDR3 is CASSLSSMNTEAFF. DNA of the CDR3: TGTGCCAGCAGCCTGTCGTCAATGAACACTGAAGCTTTCTTT.

The chain employs TRBV7-8 and TRBJ1-2, with D tentatively TRBD1 (6 bases). V gave up 5 bases and J gave up 6 bases, with 16 bases separating them. Germline values: CDR1 SGHVS, CDR2 FQNEAQ. This CDR3 comprises 14 residues. CDR3: CASSLRGMLDGYTF. The DNA of the CDR3 is TGTGCCAGCAGCCTCAGGGGTATGTTAGATGGCTACACCTTC.

V usage is TRBV7-3 and J usage is TRBJ2-1; D possibly matches TRBD1 or TRBD2 (5 bases each). CDR1 and CDR2 (germline): SGHTA, FQGTGA. This CDR3 contains 13 residues. Trimming shortened V by 3 bases and J by 5 bases, and 8 bases separated the two germline ends. CDR3 residues: CASSFPGHNEQFF. For the CDR3, the DNA is TGTGCCAGCAGCTTCCCGGGACACAATGAGCAGTTCTTC.

The gene calls are TRBV25-1 and TRBJ1-2; TRBD1 might be the D (5 bases). V shed 3 bases and J shed 6 bases, with 20 bases lying between them. This CDR3 spans 16 amino acids. CDR1 and CDR2 (germline): MGHDK, SYGVNS. The CDR3 nucleotides read TGTGCCAGCAGTGATTGGGGACCGAGGTTGAGGCATGGCTACACCTTC. This sequence encodes CASSDWGPRLRHGYTF.

The CDR3 loop reads CASSQEGASSYEQYF. CDR3 nucleotide sequence: TGTGCCAGCAGCCAAGAGGGCGCTAGCTCCTACGAGCAGTACTTC. The V gene is TRBV10-3, the J gene TRBJ2-7, with a tentative D call TRBD2 (5 bases). The CDR3 is made up of 15 amino acids. Trimming cost V 10 bases and J 0 bases, with 19 bases left between them. Germline V CDR1 and CDR2: ENHRY, SYGVKD.